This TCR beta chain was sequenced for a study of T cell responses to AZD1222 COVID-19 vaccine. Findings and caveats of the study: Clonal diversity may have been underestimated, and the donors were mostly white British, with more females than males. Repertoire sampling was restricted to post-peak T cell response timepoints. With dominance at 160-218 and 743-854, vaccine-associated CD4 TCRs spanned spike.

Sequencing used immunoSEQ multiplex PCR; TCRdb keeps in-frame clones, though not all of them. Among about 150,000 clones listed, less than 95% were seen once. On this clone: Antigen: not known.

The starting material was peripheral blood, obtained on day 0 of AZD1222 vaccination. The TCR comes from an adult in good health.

CDR3 in DNA: TGCGCCAGCAGCTTAGGACTATACAATGAGCAGTTCTTC. This translates into CASSLGLYNEQFF. This chain links TRBV5-1 with TRBJ2-1, with D tentatively TRBD2 (6 bases). Trimming removed 2 bases at V and 4 bases at J, with 7 bases between. This CDR3 contains 13 residues. Germline V gene lookup returns CDR1 SGHRS and CDR2 YFSETQ.